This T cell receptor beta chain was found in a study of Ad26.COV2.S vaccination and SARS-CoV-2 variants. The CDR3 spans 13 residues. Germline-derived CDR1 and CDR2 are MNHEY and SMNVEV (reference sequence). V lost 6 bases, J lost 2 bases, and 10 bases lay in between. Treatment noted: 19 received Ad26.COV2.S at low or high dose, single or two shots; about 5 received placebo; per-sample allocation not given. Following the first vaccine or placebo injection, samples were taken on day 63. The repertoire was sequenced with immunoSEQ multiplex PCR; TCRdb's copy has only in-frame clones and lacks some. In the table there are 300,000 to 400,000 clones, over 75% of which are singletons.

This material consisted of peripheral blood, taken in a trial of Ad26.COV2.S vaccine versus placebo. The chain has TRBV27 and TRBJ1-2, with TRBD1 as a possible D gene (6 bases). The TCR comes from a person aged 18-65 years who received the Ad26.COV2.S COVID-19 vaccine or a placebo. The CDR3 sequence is CASSPDRNYGYTF. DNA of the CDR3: TGTGCCAGCAGCCCGGACAGAAACTATGGCTACACCTTC.